This T cell receptor (beta chain) derives from a study of T-cell reconstitution after alpha-beta-depleted transplantation in children (dated by TCRdb to about 2016). At the level of the whole study: The study quantitatively tracked T-cell immune reconstitution after TCRalphabeta/CD19-depleted allogeneic hematopoietic cell transplantation in children using TCR repertoire profiling.

CDR1 and CDR2 are read off the germline V gene as KGHSH and LQKENI. The CDR3, from cysteine to phenylalanine, totals 16 residues. Only the CDR3 DNA stays, 48 bases, in frame from base 1. V is cut by 3 bases and J by 0 bases, and the space between the germline ends is 12 bases. Library creation used PCR. The sample was run on an Illumina HiSeq 2500. TCR library preparation used molecular barcoding, with unique molecular identifiers applied to normalize quantification of the TCRbeta repertoire. In-frame beta chains were kept once TCRdb had trimmed the public reads at Q25 with fastp and called clones with MiXCR. Rows matching on CDR3 protein sequence are summarized as one entry with the most common DNA and genes. This sample comprises about a million distinct CDR3 sequences, roughly 31% of them detected only once. Roughly 31% of the sample belongs to the ten largest clones. Here is what the overall study found, with its caveats: About two months after transplant, the apparently early recovery of alphabetaT-cell counts reportedly depended on just several hundred clones that had expanded rapidly and came from non-depleted graft cells. Over the following months the frequencies of hyperexpanded clones went down, and after one year T-cell counts and TCRbeta diversity were mostly credited to newly produced T cells. In some patients, high TCRbeta diversity at day 60 was attributed to recipient T cells and intrathymic progenitors that had survived conditioning.

The sample's treatment or condition, from its label and the paper: allogeneic hematopoietic cell transplantation with graft depleted of TCRalphabeta T cells and CD19 B cells. The transplant recipients were children given TCRalphabeta/CD19-depleted allogeneic hematopoietic cell grafts. A word on this clonotype: Its cognate antigen has yet to be identified. No qualities accompany the bases; no much larger clone lies one base away.

This TCR was recovered from a boy under three years old who had a stem cell transplant for SCID, so the T cells may come from the graft donor. The material was PBMCs, mostly from graft donor cells, obtained 360 days after TCRalphabeta/CD19-depleted stem cell transplant. The chain links TRBV18 with TRBJ1-3, with the D segment identity uncertain. The CDR3 region: CASSPRAVASGNTIYF. In nucleotide form, the sequence is TGTGCCAGCTCACCTCGGGCTGTCGCCTCTGGAAACACCATATATTTT.